The sequence of this T cell receptor beta chain was determined in a study of identical twins. Overall study results and limits: For zero-insertion analyses, partial confounding could come from invariant MAIT and iNKT cells. Excess sharing by twins proved weaker in beta out-of-frame sequences.

A note on this clonotype: The antigen is not known.

Germline loops: CDR1 DFQATT, CDR2 SNEGSKA (reference sequence). Trimming took off 3 bases at V and 5 bases at J, with 6 bases between the two ends. CDR3 size: 11 residues. Template switching introduced a universal primer site, and the cDNA bore unique molecular identifiers. TCRdb recomputed calls from the 5' RACE reads with MiXCR, one row per CDR3 protein. The table has around 530,000 distinct CDR3 sequences, about 16% seen once. This sample was also put to use in a study of yellow fever vaccine responses in identical twins.

The sequence was obtained from a woman between 18 and 30 years old in good health. The chain uses TRBV20-1 and TRBJ2-3; D uncertain. Sequenced material: CD4+ T cells sorted from blood. CDR3 protein: CSASLVDTQYF. The CDR3 region has the DNA TGCAGTGCTAGTCTAGTAGATACGCAGTATTTT.